This T cell receptor beta chain was captured in a study of technical replicates of blood from a few donors. TCRdb's table, derived via immunoSEQ multiplex PCR, lists solely in-frame clones and lacks some. The sample shows more than 80,000 clones, approximately 96% of them seen only once. This TCR was sampled from a human donor in good health. Sequenced: T cells isolated from PBMCs.

CDR3 nucleotide sequence: TGTGCCAGCAGCGTATTGCTAGCAGCAGATACGCAGTATTTT. Translation: CASSVLLAADTQYF. This chain links TRBV9 with TRBJ2-3; maybe TRBD2 (5 bases). The V gene lost 1 base and the J gene lost 4 bases, with 10 bases spanning the gap. The CDR3 is 14 amino acids. Germline V CDR1 and CDR2: SGDLS, YYNGEE.